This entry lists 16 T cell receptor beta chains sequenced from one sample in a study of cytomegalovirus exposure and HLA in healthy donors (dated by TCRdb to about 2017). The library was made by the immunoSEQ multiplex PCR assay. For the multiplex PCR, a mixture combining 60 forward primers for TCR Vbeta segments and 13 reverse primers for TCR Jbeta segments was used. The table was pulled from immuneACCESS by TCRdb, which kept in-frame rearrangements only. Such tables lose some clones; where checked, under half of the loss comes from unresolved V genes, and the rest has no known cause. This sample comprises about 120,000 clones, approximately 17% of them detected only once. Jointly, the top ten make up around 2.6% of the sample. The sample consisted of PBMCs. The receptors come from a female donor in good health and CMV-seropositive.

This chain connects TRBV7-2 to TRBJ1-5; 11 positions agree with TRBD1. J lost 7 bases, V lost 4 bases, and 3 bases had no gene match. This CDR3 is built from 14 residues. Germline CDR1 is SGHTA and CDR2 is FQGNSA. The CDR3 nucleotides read TGTGCCAGCAGCTGGACAGGGGGCGCCCAGCCCCAGCATTTT. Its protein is CASSWTGGAQPQHF.

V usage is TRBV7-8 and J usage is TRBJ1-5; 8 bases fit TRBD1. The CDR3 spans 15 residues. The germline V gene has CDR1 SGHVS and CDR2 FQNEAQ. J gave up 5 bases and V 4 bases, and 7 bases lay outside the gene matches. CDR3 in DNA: TGTGCCAGCAGCTCCCACAGGGGGGGTGATCAGCCCCAGCATTTT. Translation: CASSSHRGGDQPQHF. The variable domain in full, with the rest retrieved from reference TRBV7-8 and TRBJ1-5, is GAGVSQSPRYKVAKRGQDVALRCDPISGHVSLFWYQQALGQGPEFLTYFQNEAQLDKSGLPSDRFFAERPEGSVSTLKIQRTQQEDSAVYLCASSSHRGGDQPQHFGDGTRLSIL.

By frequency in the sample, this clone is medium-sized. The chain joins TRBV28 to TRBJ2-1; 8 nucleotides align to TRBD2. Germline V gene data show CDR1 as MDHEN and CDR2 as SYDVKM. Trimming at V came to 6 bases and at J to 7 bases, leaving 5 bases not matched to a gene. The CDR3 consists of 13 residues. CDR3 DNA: TGTGCCAGCAGCGAGATAGCGGGGAATGAGCAGTTCTTC. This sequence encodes CASSEIAGNEQFF. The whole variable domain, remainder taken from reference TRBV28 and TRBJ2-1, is DVKVTQSSRYLVKRTGEKVFLECVQDMDHENMFWYRQDPGLGLRLIYFSYDVKMKEKGDIPEGYSVSREKKERFSLILESASTNQTSMYLCASSEIAGNEQFFGPGTRLTVL.

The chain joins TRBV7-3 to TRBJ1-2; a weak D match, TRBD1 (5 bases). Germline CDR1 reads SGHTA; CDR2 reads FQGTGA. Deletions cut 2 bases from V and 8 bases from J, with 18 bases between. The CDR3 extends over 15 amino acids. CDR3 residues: CASSLDSRVLEGYTF. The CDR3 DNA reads TGTGCCAGCAGCTTAGACTCCAGGGTGCTAGAAGGCTACACCTTC.

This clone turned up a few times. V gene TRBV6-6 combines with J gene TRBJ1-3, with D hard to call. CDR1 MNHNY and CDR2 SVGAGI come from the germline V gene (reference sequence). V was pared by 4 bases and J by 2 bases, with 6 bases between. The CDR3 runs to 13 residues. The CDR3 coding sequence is TGTGCCAGCAGTTCTGCGGCTGGAAACACCATATATTTT. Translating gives CASSSAAGNTIYF.

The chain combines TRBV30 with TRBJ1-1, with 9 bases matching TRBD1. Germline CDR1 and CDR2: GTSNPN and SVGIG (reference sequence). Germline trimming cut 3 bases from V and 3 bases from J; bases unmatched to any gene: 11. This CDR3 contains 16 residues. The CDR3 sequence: CAWSHYRGHRDTEAFF. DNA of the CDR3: TGTGCCTGGAGCCATTACAGGGGGCATAGGGACACTGAAGCTTTCTTT.

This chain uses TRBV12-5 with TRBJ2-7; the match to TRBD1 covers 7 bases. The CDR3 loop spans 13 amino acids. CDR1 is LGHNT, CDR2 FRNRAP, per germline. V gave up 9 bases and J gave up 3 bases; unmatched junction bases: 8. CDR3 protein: CASQQGRGYEQYF. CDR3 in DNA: TGTGCTAGCCAACAGGGGAGAGGCTACGAGCAGTACTTC. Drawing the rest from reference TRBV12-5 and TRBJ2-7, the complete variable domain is DARVTQTPRHKVTEMGQEVTMRCQPILGHNTVFWYRQTMMQGLELLAYFRNRAPLDDSGMPKDRFSAEMPDATLATLKIQPSEPRDSAVYFCASQQGRGYEQYFGPGTRLTVT.

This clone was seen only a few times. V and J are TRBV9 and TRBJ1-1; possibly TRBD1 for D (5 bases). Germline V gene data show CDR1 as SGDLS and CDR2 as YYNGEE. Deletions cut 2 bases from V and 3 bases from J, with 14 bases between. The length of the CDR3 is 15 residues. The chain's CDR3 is CASSVDGGVDTEAFF. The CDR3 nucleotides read TGTGCCAGCAGCGTCGACGGGGGGGTTGACACTGAAGCTTTCTTT.

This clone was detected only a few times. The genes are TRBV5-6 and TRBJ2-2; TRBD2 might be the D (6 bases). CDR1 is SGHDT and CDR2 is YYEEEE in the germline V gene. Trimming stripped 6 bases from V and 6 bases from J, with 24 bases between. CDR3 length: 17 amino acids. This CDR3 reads CASTRYAGTGGPGELFF. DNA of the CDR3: TGTGCCAGCACCAGGTACGCCGGGACCGGGGGTCCCGGGGAGCTGTTTTTT.

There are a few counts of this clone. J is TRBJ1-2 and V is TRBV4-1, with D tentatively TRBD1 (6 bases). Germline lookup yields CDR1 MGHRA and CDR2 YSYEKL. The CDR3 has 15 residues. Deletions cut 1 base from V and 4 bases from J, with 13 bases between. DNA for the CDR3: TGCGCCAGCAGCCAAGGGACAGCATCGGGCTATGGCTACACCTTC. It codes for CASSQGTASGYGYTF.

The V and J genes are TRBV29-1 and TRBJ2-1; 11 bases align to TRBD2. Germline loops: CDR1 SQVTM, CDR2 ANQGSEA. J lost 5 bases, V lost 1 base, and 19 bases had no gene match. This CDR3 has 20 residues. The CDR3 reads CSVEAGQQTSGMGWNNEQFF. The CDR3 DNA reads TGCAGCGTTGAAGCGGGACAACAGACTAGCGGGATGGGATGGAACAATGAGCAGTTCTTC.

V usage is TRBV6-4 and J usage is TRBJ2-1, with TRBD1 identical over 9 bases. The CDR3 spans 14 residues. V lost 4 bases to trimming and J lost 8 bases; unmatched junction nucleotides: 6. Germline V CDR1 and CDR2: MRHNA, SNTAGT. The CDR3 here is CASSGDRTGDEQFF. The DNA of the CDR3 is TGTGCCAGCAGTGGGGACCGGACAGGGGATGAGCAGTTCTTC.

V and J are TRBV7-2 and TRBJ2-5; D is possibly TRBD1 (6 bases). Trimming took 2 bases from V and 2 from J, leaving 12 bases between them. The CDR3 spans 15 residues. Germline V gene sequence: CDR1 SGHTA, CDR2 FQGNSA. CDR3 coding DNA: TGTGCCAGCAGCTTACAAGGACAGTTACAAGAGACCCAGTACTTC. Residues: CASSLQGQLQETQYF.

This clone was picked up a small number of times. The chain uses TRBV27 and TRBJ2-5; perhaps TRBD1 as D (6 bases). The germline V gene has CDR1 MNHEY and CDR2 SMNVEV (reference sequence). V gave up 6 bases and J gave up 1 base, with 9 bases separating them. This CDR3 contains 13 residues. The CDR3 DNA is TGTGCCAGCAGAGGACAGTTCCAAGAGACCCAGTACTTC. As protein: CASRGQFQETQYF.

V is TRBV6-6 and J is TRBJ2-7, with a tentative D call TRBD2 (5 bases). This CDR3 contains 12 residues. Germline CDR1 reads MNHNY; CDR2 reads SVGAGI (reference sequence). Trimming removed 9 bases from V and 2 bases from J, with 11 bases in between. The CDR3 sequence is CASAPGAYEQYF. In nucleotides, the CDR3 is TGTGCCAGTGCCCCCGGGGCCTACGAGCAGTACTTC.

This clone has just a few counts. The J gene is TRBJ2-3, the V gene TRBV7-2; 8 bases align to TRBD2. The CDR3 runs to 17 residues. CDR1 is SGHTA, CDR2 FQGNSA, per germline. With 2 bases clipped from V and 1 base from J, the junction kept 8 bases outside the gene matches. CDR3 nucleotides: TGTGCCAGCAGCTTATCGTTAGCGGGGCGTGGCACAGATACGCAGTATTTT. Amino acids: CASSLSLAGRGTDTQYF.